This is a list of T cell receptor beta chains from one sample in a study of preoperative IRX-2 immunotherapy in early breast cancer. Sequencing used immunoSEQ multiplex PCR; TCRdb keeps in-frame clones, though not all of them. The table includes 30,000 to 35,000 clones, about 95% detected once. This sample was obtained from a patient treated with IRX-2 immunotherapy. The receptors stem from a human donor with breast cancer. Each CDR3 is given with its conserved first and last residue. Fields, in order: CDR3 DNA, CDR3 protein, clone size, V gene, J gene, D gene. The D gene is left open where the match is weak. Some rows mark clone size as missing; the rest say once, few, many or name a class of expanded clone.

TGTGCCAGCAGCGCCCAGGGGGCCCGGATTTCCCTGCTGGGCGGGGAGCTGTTTTTT	CASSAQGARISLLGGELFF	-	TRBV9	TRBJ2-2	TRBD1
TGTGCCAGCAGCATTCCAGGGGGCCAAGAGACCCAGTACTTC	CASSIPGGQETQYF	-	TRBV7-2	TRBJ2-5	TRBD1
TGTGCCAGTGGGGGAATACCCTACTACAATGAGCAGTTCTTC	CASGGIPYYNEQFF	-	TRBV19	TRBJ2-1	-
TGTGCCAGCAGCTCACTATGGGGCCGGGGAGAAAAACTGTTTTTT	CASSSLWGRGEKLFF	-	TRBV7-2	TRBJ1-4	-
TGTGCCAGTAGTACCTCCCACAGGGGGAAGGGTAGGGGTACGCAGTATTTT	CASSTSHRGKGRGTQYF	-	TRBV19	TRBJ2-3	TRBD1
TGTGCCAGCAGTTACTCTAGACGGACTAATCAGCCCCAGCATTTT	CASSYSRRTNQPQHF	-	TRBV6-5	TRBJ1-5	-
TGTGCCATCAGTGAAAGGGACTCGGGCACTGAAGCTTTCTTT	CAISERDSGTEAFF	-	TRBV6-5	TRBJ1-1	-
TGTGCCAGTAGTATAAGTCAGGGGGCGTCACTGGATGAGACCCAGTACTTC	CASSISQGASLDETQYF	-	TRBV19	TRBJ2-5	TRBD1
TGTGCCAGCAGTGCCAGCCAGGGGGCCATCGGGGAGCTGTTTTTT	CASSASQGAIGELFF	once	TRBV2	TRBJ2-2	TRBD1
TGCAGGGTGCGCACAGATACGCAGTATTTT	CRVRTDTQYF	-	TRBV20-1	TRBJ2-3	-
TGTGCCAGCTCACCCGCGGGACAGGGTGGAAATGGCTACACCTTC	CASSPAGQGGNGYTF	-	TRBV18	TRBJ1-2	TRBD1
TGTGCCAGCTCACCCGGTCCGGGATCTGGAAACACCATATATTTT	CASSPGPGSGNTIYF	once	TRBV18	TRBJ1-3	-
TGTGCCAGCAAAAACCGACAGGGGATCGCTGAAGCTTTCTTT	CASKNRQGIAEAFF	-	TRBV6-5	TRBJ1-1	TRBD1
TGCGCCAGCAGCTTAGAATTAGGTACTGGAAACACCATATATTTT	CASSLELGTGNTIYF	-	TRBV5-1	TRBJ1-3	-
TGTGCCAGCAGCCCGGGCCTCGGACAGGGGTACGAGCAGTACTTC	CASSPGLGQGYEQYF	-	TRBV7-2	TRBJ2-7	TRBD1
TGTGTCGGGAGGGGCCCACAGGGAGAACGGGGCTACACCTTC	CVGRGPQGERGYTF	-	TRBV15	TRBJ1-2	-
TGTGCCAGCAGTGGGGCCCCCAAAAGCGAGCAGTACTTC	CASSGAPKSEQYF	-	TRBV2	TRBJ2-7	-
TGTGCCAGCAGCCTAGGACGATATGCAACTAATGAAAAACTGTTTTTT	CASSLGRYATNEKLFF	-	TRBV7-9	TRBJ1-4	-
TGTGCCAGCAGCTTAGGCATTTCCTACGAGCAGTACTTC	CASSLGISYEQYF	-	TRBV7-2	TRBJ2-7	-
TGTGCCAGCAGTGAAGACGTACAGGTCCCCTATGGCTACACCTTC	CASSEDVQVPYGYTF	-	TRBV6-1	TRBJ1-2	-